This T cell receptor beta chain was obtained from a study of vaccination and CD4 T cells after COVID-19. The germline V gene has CDR1 DFQATT and CDR2 SNEGSKA (reference sequence). V gave up 6 bases and J gave up 7 bases, with 12 bases separating them. The CDR3 is made up of 11 amino acids. Remarks on this clonotype: Its antigen remains unidentified.

The treatment is: roughly ten-day PBMC culture with coronavirus spike peptide pools or control peptides (ViraFEST assay). Sequenced with the Oncomine TCR Beta short-read assay was DNA taken from cultured CD4+ T cells. TCRdb called the PCR reads again in MiXCR, with one record for every CDR3 protein. The data contain around 21,000 distinct CDR3 sequences, 52% of them singletons. Sequenced sample: CD4+ T cells from blood, cultured in vitro. The TCR comes from a human donor who had recovered from COVID-19. The gene calls are TRBV20-1 and TRBJ2-5, with D tentatively TRBD2 (5 bases). Here the CDR3 reads CSATPEGTQYF. CDR3 bases: TGCAGTGCCACACCTGAGGGGACCCAGTACTTC.